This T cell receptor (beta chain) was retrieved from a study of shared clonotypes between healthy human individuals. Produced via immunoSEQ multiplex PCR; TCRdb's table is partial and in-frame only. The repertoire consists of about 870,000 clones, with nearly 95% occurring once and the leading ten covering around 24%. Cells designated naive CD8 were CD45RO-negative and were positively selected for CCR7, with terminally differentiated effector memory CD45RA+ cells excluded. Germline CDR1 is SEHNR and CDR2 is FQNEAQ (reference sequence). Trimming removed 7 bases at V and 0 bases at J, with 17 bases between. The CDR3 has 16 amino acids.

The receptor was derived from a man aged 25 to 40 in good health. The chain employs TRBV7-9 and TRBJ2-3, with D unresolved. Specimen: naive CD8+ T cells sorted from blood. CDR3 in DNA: TGTGCCAGCACCCACCTGGTCAGCGTAAGCACAGATACGCAGTATTTT. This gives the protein CASTHLVSVSTDTQYF.